What follows describes a single T cell receptor (beta chain). Antigen unknown. This specimen belongs to a study of cytomegalovirus exposure and HLA in healthy donors. Regarding the study as a whole: TCR beta V segments were, for the most part, productive about 87% or about 30% of the time in an earlier analysis. Being indistinguishable, some V segments were excluded, TRBV6-2 and TRBV6-3 among them. The likely explanation for a cluster of highly shared sequence variants was sequencing artifact.

CDR1 is SGHDN, CDR2 FVKESK, per germline. This CDR3 region has 15 residues. Trimming shortened V by 1 base and J by 4 bases, and 14 bases separated the two germline ends. PCR amplification relied on 60 Vbeta primers (plus 13 Jbeta primers). Using immunoSEQ multiplex PCR, the repertoire was profiled, and TCRdb retains in-frame clones only, with some absent. Among 150,000 to 200,000 clones listed, about four fifths were seen once. Sequenced material: PBMCs. The sequence came from a woman between 45 and 65 years old in good health and CMV-seronegative. The V and J genes are TRBV14 and TRBJ2-7; D might be TRBD2 (6 bases). This chain's CDR3 is CASSQAGVRGYEQYF. The CDR3 coding sequence is TGTGCCAGCAGCCAAGCCGGGGTGCGGGGTTACGAGCAGTACTTC.